Listed below are T cell receptor beta chains from one sample, sequenced in a study of blood T cell repertoires in COVID-19. Profiling relied on immunoSEQ multiplex PCR, and the TCRdb table lists in-frame clones only, not all of them. The sample lists roughly 100,000 clones; roughly 90% were seen once. Sequences were obtained from peripheral blood. The receptors were gathered from a human donor with COVID-19, enrolled during active disease. The donor label of this sample is uncertain. CDR3s leave out the opening cysteine and the closing phenylalanine or tryptophan. The order of the fields is D gene, J gene, V gene, CDR3 protein. D genes are given only for firm matches.

d_gene: NA; j_gene: TRBJ1-1; v_gene: TRBV24-1; CDR3aa: ATSATGGTEAF
d_gene: NA; j_gene: TRBJ1-2; v_gene: TRBV20-1; CDR3aa: SASPDYGYT
d_gene: NA; j_gene: TRBJ2-3; v_gene: TRBV18; CDR3aa: ASSPSTDTQY
d_gene: NA; j_gene: TRBJ1-2; v_gene: TRBV13; CDR3aa: ASSLRSGGIHT
d_gene: NA; j_gene: TRBJ2-5; v_gene: TRBV30; CDR3aa: AWSSGTLQETQY
d_gene: TRBD1; j_gene: TRBJ1-2; v_gene: TRBV13; CDR3aa: ASSPRQGLSDGYT
d_gene: NA; j_gene: TRBJ2-2; v_gene: TRBV24-1; CDR3aa: ATSGATRRRPTGELF
d_gene: NA; j_gene: TRBJ1-1; v_gene: TRBV27; CDR3aa: ASKHLERGHTNTEAF
d_gene: NA; j_gene: TRBJ1-3; v_gene: TRBV6-5; CDR3aa: ASSRLDSSGNTIY
d_gene: NA; j_gene: TRBJ2-3; v_gene: TRBV7-9; CDR3aa: ASSLIFPGSTDTQY
d_gene: NA; j_gene: TRBJ2-1; v_gene: TRBV2; CDR3aa: ASFDDSSAEQF
d_gene: TRBD1; j_gene: TRBJ2-7; v_gene: TRBV19; CDR3aa: ASSPSGQGGEQY
d_gene: TRBD2; j_gene: TRBJ2-3; v_gene: TRBV18; CDR3aa: ASSLERGGADTQY
d_gene: NA; j_gene: TRBJ1-3; v_gene: TRBV12-5; CDR3aa: ASGSTARSGNTIY
d_gene: TRBD1; j_gene: TRBJ2-3; v_gene: TRBV5-1; CDR3aa: ASSFPQGAATDTQY
d_gene: TRBD1; j_gene: TRBJ1-5; v_gene: TRBV3-1/TRBV3-2; CDR3aa: ASSQGQIHRQPQH
d_gene: TRBD2; j_gene: TRBJ2-7; v_gene: TRBV9; CDR3aa: ASSVEAGASYEQY
d_gene: TRBD1; j_gene: TRBJ2-7; v_gene: TRBV19; CDR3aa: ASSIGQGHREQY
d_gene: NA; j_gene: TRBJ1-2; v_gene: TRBV5-1; CDR3aa: ASSRGQGSSYGYT
d_gene: NA; j_gene: TRBJ1-3; v_gene: TRBV24-1; CDR3aa: ATSDILPRSFSGNTIY
d_gene: TRBD1; j_gene: TRBJ1-6; v_gene: TRBV5-1; CDR3aa: ASSRTGTGSPLH
d_gene: TRBD1; j_gene: TRBJ1-2; v_gene: TRBV10-3; CDR3aa: AISESAGQGGANYGYT
d_gene: NA; j_gene: TRBJ2-7; v_gene: TRBV7-9; CDR3aa: ASSVNYEQY
d_gene: NA; j_gene: TRBJ2-7; v_gene: TRBV29-1; CDR3aa: SVVREGHEQY
d_gene: TRBD2; j_gene: TRBJ2-1; v_gene: TRBV3-1/TRBV3-2; CDR3aa: ASSSKGLAGSQPRTFEQF
d_gene: NA; j_gene: TRBJ1-3; v_gene: TRBV7-9; CDR3aa: ASDGGVIGNTIY
d_gene: NA; j_gene: TRBJ2-2; v_gene: TRBV19; CDR3aa: ASSFRDTSTGELF
d_gene: NA; j_gene: TRBJ2-3; v_gene: TRBV3-1/TRBV3-2; CDR3aa: ASSQDLGASTDTQY
d_gene: TRBD1; j_gene: TRBJ2-2; v_gene: TRBV3-1/TRBV3-2; CDR3aa: ASSLRDRVSPGELF
d_gene: NA; j_gene: TRBJ1-2; v_gene: TRBV6-5; CDR3aa: ASSYLDGGLF
d_gene: TRBD2; j_gene: TRBJ2-5; v_gene: TRBV3-1/TRBV3-2; CDR3aa: ASSQSSSGVLQETQY
d_gene: TRBD1; j_gene: TRBJ2-3; v_gene: TRBV28; CDR3aa: ASNGAGGTSKRFDTQY